The entry below gives a single T cell receptor beta chain sequence along with its context. This sample is part of a study of cytomegalovirus exposure and HLA in healthy donors. V lost 4 bases and J lost 4; bases outside the gene matches: 11. This CDR3 is built from 17 residues. Germline V lookup: CDR1 SGHNT, CDR2 YYREEE (reference sequence). A multiplex PCR was run with 60 Vbeta primers and 13 Jbeta primers. The protocol was immunoSEQ multiplex PCR, while the TCRdb copy is restricted to in-frame clones and leaves out a portion. The table shows 130,000 to 150,000 clones, with about three quarters occurring only once.

The TCR comes from a man aged 35 to 55 in good health and CMV-seropositive. The rearrangement joins TRBV5-4 to TRBJ2-2, with 9 bases fitting TRBD1. Sequencing input: PBMCs. This CDR3 is CASSPTGGASGTGELFF. The CDR3 coding sequence is TGTGCCAGCAGCCCTACAGGGGGCGCGAGTGGCACCGGGGAGCTGTTTTTT. Full variable domain (outside the CDR3, taken from reference TRBV5-4 and TRBJ2-2): ETGVTQSPTHLIKTRGQQVTLRCSSQSGHNTVSWYQQALGQGPQFIFQYYREEENGRGNFPPRFSGLQFPNYSSELNVNALELDDSALYLCASSPTGGASGTGELFFGEGSRLTVL.